Shown below are 23 T cell receptor beta chains from a single sample sequenced in a study of shared clonotypes between healthy human individuals. Repertoires were generated with immunoSEQ multiplex PCR, while TCRdb's copy carries only in-frame clones and drops some. The data hold about 2.3 million clones, with roughly 93% observed a single time. Sequenced sample: naive CD4+ T cells from PBMCs. The subset here: CD45RA+ positively selected. The origin of the receptors is a man aged 18 to 30 in good health. Some clones in this sample may be carry-over from other donors' samples.

This clone was seen only once. The V and J genes are TRBV7-2 and TRBJ2-2; D unclear. V was clipped by 5 bases and J by 5 bases, with 6 bases between them. The CDR3 loop spans 12 amino acids. The germline CDR1 and CDR2 sequences are SGHTA and FQGNSA. Here the CDR3 reads CASSQRTGELFF. CDR3 nucleotides: TGTGCCAGCAGCCAACGAACCGGGGAGCTGTTTTTT.

The chain recombines TRBV27 with TRBJ2-5, with D maybe TRBD2 (5 bases). V dropped 6 bases and J dropped 3 bases, with 17 bases sitting between them. CDR1 MNHEY and CDR2 SMNVEV come from the germline V gene (reference sequence). The CDR3 has 15 amino acids. This CDR3 is CASSSGMSGEETQYF. CDR3 nucleotide sequence: TGTGCCAGCAGCTCCGGCATGTCCGGGGAAGAGACCCAGTACTTC.

The chain couples TRBV7-2 to TRBJ2-7; D remains ambiguous. V was pared by 1 base and J by 0 bases, with 10 bases between. Germline V gives CDR1 SGHTA, CDR2 FQGNSA. The CDR3 sequence is 15 residues long. The DNA for the CDR3 is TGTGCCAGCAGCTTAGACCGGCAGAACTCCTACGAGCAGTACTTC. Translating it yields CASSLDRQNSYEQYF.

V usage is TRBV5-1 and J usage is TRBJ2-2; 10 bases map to TRBD2. Losses at the gene ends were 2 bases for V and 7 bases for J; bases not matched to a gene: 5. The CDR3 totals 15 residues. CDR1 is SGHRS and CDR2 is YFSETQ in the germline V gene. In DNA form, the CDR3 reads TGCGCCAGCAGCTTCCTAGCGGGAGCTTTCGGGGAGCTGTTTTTT. Its translation is CASSFLAGAFGELFF.

The chain couples TRBV12-1 to TRBJ1-5. TRBV12-1 is designated a pseudogene. This CDR3 is 16 amino acids long. CDR3 protein: CASSFSRPPGNQPQHF. The DNA for the CDR3 is TGTGCCAGCAGCTTTTCGCGACCCCCGGGGAATCAGCCCCAGCATTTT.

The genes are TRBV7-2 and TRBJ2-2; D may be TRBD1 (6 bases). Germline V gene data show CDR1 as SGHTA and CDR2 as FQGNSA. This CDR3 spans 15 amino acids. V was trimmed by 5 bases and J by 17 bases, leaving 27 bases between them. CDR3 amino acids: CASSPPGHRSASIFF. CDR3 DNA sequence: TGTGCCAGCAGCCCACCGGGACATCGGTCCGCTTCGATATTTTTT. Full variable domain (outside the CDR3, taken from reference TRBV7-2 and TRBJ2-2): GAGVSQSPSNKVTEKGKDVELRCDPISGHTALYWYRQSLGQGLEFLIYFQGNSAPDKSGLPSDRFSAERTGGSVSTLTIQRTQQEDSAVYLCASSPPGHRSASIFFGEGSRLTVL.

The chain couples TRBV2 to TRBJ1-1, with D possibly TRBD1 on 6 matching bases. Germline V lookup: CDR1 SNHLY, CDR2 FYNNEI. This CDR3 is 13 amino acids long. The V end was cut by 4 bases, the J end by 5 bases, with 11 bases between. As DNA, the CDR3 is TGTGCCAGCAGTGTGGGGGGCTCGACTGAAGCTTTCTTT. This translates into CASSVGGSTEAFF.

The CDR3 coding sequence is TGTGCCAGCAGCTTAGGAAGACAGGGGCCCAATAACTATGGCTACACCTTC. It is translated as CASSLGRQGPNNYGYTF. The rearrangement uses TRBV7-8 and TRBJ1-2; 8 bases match TRBD1. The germline CDR1 and CDR2 sequences are SGHVS and FQNEAQ. Trimming took 1 base from V and 1 from J; bases not matched to a gene: 8. This CDR3 contains 17 residues.

The chain has TRBV9 and TRBJ2-1, with 8 bases fitting TRBD2. The CDR3 has 15 residues. Germline lookup yields CDR1 SGDLS and CDR2 YYNGEE. The J segment lost 4 bases and the V segment lost 7 bases, leaving 10 bases of the junction unmatched. CDR3 region: CASSPLGLEYNEQFF. The CDR3 DNA follows: TGTGCCAGCTCCCCTCTGGGACTAGAATACAATGAGCAGTTCTTC.

V and J are TRBV30 and TRBJ2-1; 9 nucleotides match TRBD2. Germline V lookup: CDR1 GTSNPN, CDR2 SVGIG (reference sequence). The V and J ends lost 1 base and 2 bases, in that order; junction bases with no gene match: 9. The CDR3 has 17 amino acids. Written as DNA, the CDR3 is TGTGCCTGGAGTGCCTGGCTATCTAGCGGGACCTACAATGAGCAGTTCTTC. It encodes CAWSAWLSSGTYNEQFF.

This clone was seen a handful of times. The chain recombines TRBV6-6 with TRBJ1-1; possible D gene TRBD1, 6 bases. Germline CDR1 and CDR2: MNHNY and SVGAGI (reference sequence). The CDR3 is 13 residues long. V lost 2 bases and J lost 4, with 8 bases in between. The CDR3 DNA reads as TGTGCCAGCAGTTACAACAGGGCCACTGAAGCTTTCTTT. Translated, it gives CASSYNRATEAFF.

The J gene is TRBJ1-4, the V gene TRBV28, with D perhaps TRBD1 (5 bases). Germline values: CDR1 MDHEN, CDR2 SYDVKM. Trimming pared 1 base from V and 8 bases from J, leaving 11 bases between. The CDR3 contains 14 residues. The CDR3 protein is CASSLSGLGEKLFF. The CDR3 nucleotides read TGTGCCAGCAGTTTATCAGGGTTAGGGGAAAAACTGTTTTTT.

The chain joins TRBV30 to TRBJ1-4; D perhaps matches TRBD1 (6 bases). The CDR3 length is 15 residues. V dropped 5 bases and J dropped 8 bases, with 21 bases sitting between them. Looked up from germline, CDR1 is GTSNPN and CDR2 is SVGIG (reference sequence). For the CDR3, the DNA is TGTGCCTGGGGCGCTATAGGGGGAATTGGCGAAAAACTGTTTTTT. Protein: CAWGAIGGIGEKLFF.

V and J are TRBV28 and TRBJ2-3, with 15 positions matching TRBD2. V lost 11 bases to trimming and J lost 8 bases; unmatched junction nucleotides: 14. The germline CDR1 and CDR2 sequences are MDHEN and SYDVKM. The CDR3 consists of 16 residues. The CDR3, as DNA: TGTGCCTGTCACGCCGATAGGGGACTAGCGGGAGGTACGCAGTATTTT. Amino acids: CACHADRGLAGGTQYF.

The V call is TRBV7-3, the J call TRBJ1-1; tentatively, D is TRBD1 (5 bases). V lost 0 bases, J lost 4 bases, and 12 bases lay in between. Germline V gene data show CDR1 as SGHTA and CDR2 as FQGTGA. This CDR3 region has 15 residues. The CDR3 DNA sequence: TGTGCCAGCAGCTTAACGGACGGGGGTGGCACTGAAGCTTTCTTT. This sequence encodes CASSLTDGGGTEAFF.

The chain carries TRBV5-6 and TRBJ2-7; the D is unclear. This CDR3 spans 14 amino acids. The germline V gene has CDR1 SGHDT and CDR2 YYEEEE. V dropped 7 bases and J dropped 2 bases, with 16 bases sitting between them. CDR3 loop: CASHSVGTPYEQYF. The CDR3 DNA reads TGTGCCAGCCATTCAGTCGGCACCCCCTACGAGCAGTACTTC.

This clone showed up just once. The rearrangement joins TRBV29-1 to TRBJ2-7, with D possibly TRBD1 on 6 matching bases. Looked up from germline, CDR1 is SQVTM and CDR2 is ANQGSEA. V dropped 6 bases and J dropped 5 bases, with 17 bases sitting between them. This CDR3 has 13 residues. In DNA, the CDR3 is TGCAGCGTCCGAACAGGGTGGTTGGACGAGCAGTACTTC. It encodes CSVRTGWLDEQYF.

For this clone: This sample also contains other DNA sequences that code for the same CDR3. CDR3 sequence reads: CASSSGQGSSYEQYF. CDR3 DNA: TGCGCCAGCAGCTCGGGACAGGGTTCTTCCTACGAGCAGTACTTC. This chain uses TRBV5-1 with TRBJ2-7, with 9 bases fitting TRBD1. Trimming at V came to 3 bases and at J to 1 base, leaving 5 bases not matched to a gene. Germline loops: CDR1 SGHRS, CDR2 YFSETQ. The CDR3 length is 15 residues.

V is TRBV9 and J is TRBJ1-2; no definite D call. V lost 7 bases, J lost 5 bases, and 9 bases lay in between. CDR1 SGDLS and CDR2 YYNGEE come from the germline V gene. The CDR3 has 11 amino acids. The CDR3 DNA is TGTGCCAGCCCGGGAGTTTATGGCTACACCTTC. Protein: CASPGVYGYTF. The complete variable domain, with remaining parts taken from reference TRBV9 and TRBJ1-2, reads DSGVTQTPKHLITATGQRVTLRCSPRSGDLSVYWYQQSLDQGLQFLIQYYNGEERAKGNILERFSAQQFPDLHSELNLSSLELGDSALYFCASPGVYGYTFGSGTRLTVV.

This clone showed up just once. This sample also contains other DNA sequences that code for the same CDR3. J is TRBJ2-1 and V is TRBV29-1; D is perhaps TRBD1 (6 bases). Germline assignment: CDR1 SQVTM and CDR2 ANQGSEA. The CDR3 spans 13 residues. V was clipped by 6 bases and J by 2 bases, with 11 bases between them. The CDR3 spells CSVRGTTYNEQFF. CDR3 DNA: TGCAGCGTAAGGGGGACAACCTACAATGAGCAGTTCTTC.

The chain combines TRBV6-6 with TRBJ1-1; 7 bases match TRBD1. The V gene's germline CDR1 is MNHNY and CDR2 SVGAGI (reference sequence). This CDR3 spans 15 amino acids. V lost 5 bases, J lost 7 bases, and 13 bases stayed unmatched. CDR3: CASSQPGQRTYEAFF. CDR3 in DNA: TGTGCCAGCAGTCAACCGGGACAGAGGACCTATGAAGCTTTCTTT.

The V gene is TRBV6-6, the J gene TRBJ2-3, with D possibly matching TRBD2 (6 bases). CDR1 MNHNY and CDR2 SVGAGI come from the germline V gene (reference sequence). The CDR3 spans 13 residues. V lost 7 bases to trimming and J lost 1 base, with 9 bases between them. The CDR3, as DNA: TGTGCCAGCAAGGTAGCGGGCACAGATACGCAGTATTTT. This codes for CASKVAGTDTQYF.

The rearrangement links TRBV6-4 to TRBJ1-4; perhaps TRBD1 as D (5 bases). CDR3 size: 17 residues. Germline V CDR1 and CDR2: MRHNA, SNTAGT. Deletions cut 4 bases from V and 1 base from J, with 16 bases between. The CDR3: CASSGGRVWLTNEKLFF. As DNA, the CDR3 is TGTGCCAGCAGTGGGGGGAGGGTATGGCTAACTAATGAAAAACTGTTTTTT.